The clone carrying this T cell receptor beta chain has at least ten counts. The template for TCR beta VDJ and CDR3 sequence profiling was genomic DNA. Each CDR3 protein gets one entry after TCRdb re-called the reads with MiXCR. Altogether about 70,000 distinct CDR3 sequences are present, around half being singletons, with the ten largest covering about 8%. These data come from a study of CD8+CD57+ T cells in acquired aplastic anemia. The CDR3 consists of 12 residues. With 1 base removed from V and 8 bases from J, the gap between germline ends came to 8 bases. Germline V gene sequence: CDR1 SGHVS, CDR2 FNYEAQ.

The J gene is TRBJ1-2, the V gene TRBV7-6; D remains unclear. The sample comprised sorted CD4+, CD8+, or CD8+CD57+ T cells (not recorded which) from PBMCs. This receptor was obtained from a human donor in good health, serving as a control. CDR3 sequence: CASSLEAGGYTF. The CDR3 nucleotides read TGTGCCAGCAGCTTAGAAGCCGGAGGCTACACCTTC.